This TCR beta chain was obtained from a study of T cell changes during pregnancy in multiple sclerosis. TCRdb's copy holds only in-frame clones and misses some; the assay was immunoSEQ multiplex PCR. The sample holds fewer than 85,000 clones; 90% to 95% are singletons and the top ten take 2.5% to 3%. Looked up from germline, CDR1 is MNHEY and CDR2 is SVGAGI. Germline trimming cut 1 base from V and 6 bases from J; bases unmatched to any gene: 2. This CDR3 is 15 amino acids long. The chain joins TRBV6-5 to TRBJ2-2; 10 bases fit TRBD1. This clonotype was obtained from a female donor in good health, enrolled as a control in a pregnancy study. Sequencing used peripheral blood, obtained after pregnancy. The CDR3 spells CASSYWGQGSGELFF. DNA for the CDR3: TGTGCCAGCAGTTACTGGGGACAGGGGTCCGGGGAGCTGTTTTTT.